The clone carrying this T cell receptor beta chain was found a few times. The antigen is unknown. These data belong to a study of response to subunit inactivated influenza vaccine. Using its own MiXCR run on the RT-PCR reads, TCRdb lists one record per CDR3 protein. Here the sample spans 540,000 or so distinct CDR3 sequences, 10% to 15% being singletons. Study-wide results and caveats: Authors suggested each seasonal flu vaccination may recruit only limited numbers of new T cells.

Sample: PBMCs from blood, taken 40 to 50 days after vaccination. The sequence derives from a man between 45 and 60 years old who received an inactivated influenza vaccine.

Here the CDR3 DNA reads TGTGCCAGCAGCTTAGCTTTAATCGGTCATGCTTCCTACGAGCAGTACTTC. Translated: CASSLALIGHASYEQYF. The chain uses TRBV7-9 and TRBJ2-7; D gene uncertain. Trimming removed 0 bases at V and 1 base at J, with 16 bases between. The CDR3 covers 17 residues. CDR1 is SEHNR, CDR2 FQNEAQ, per germline (reference sequence). Full variable domain (missing parts from reference TRBV7-9 and TRBJ2-7): DTGVSQNPRHKITKRGQNVTFRCDPISEHNRLYWYRQTLGQGPEFLTYFQNEAQLEKSRLLSDRFSAERPKGSFSTLEIQRTEQGDSAMYLCASSLALIGHASYEQYFGPGTRLTVT.